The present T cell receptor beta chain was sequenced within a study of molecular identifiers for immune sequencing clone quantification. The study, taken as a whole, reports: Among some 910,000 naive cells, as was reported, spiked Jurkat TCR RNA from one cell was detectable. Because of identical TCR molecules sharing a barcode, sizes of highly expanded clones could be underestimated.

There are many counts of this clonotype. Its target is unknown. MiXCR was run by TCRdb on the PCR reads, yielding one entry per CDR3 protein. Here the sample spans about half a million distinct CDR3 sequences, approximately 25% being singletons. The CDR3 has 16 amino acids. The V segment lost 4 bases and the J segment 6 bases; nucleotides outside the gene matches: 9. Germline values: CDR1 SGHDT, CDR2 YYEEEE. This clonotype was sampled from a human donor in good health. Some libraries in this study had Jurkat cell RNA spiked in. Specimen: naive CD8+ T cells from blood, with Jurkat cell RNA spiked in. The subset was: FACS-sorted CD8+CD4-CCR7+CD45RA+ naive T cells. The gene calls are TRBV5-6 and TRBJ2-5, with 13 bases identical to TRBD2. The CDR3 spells CASSQTWTSGSQTQYF. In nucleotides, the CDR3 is TGTGCCAGCAGCCAAACCTGGACTAGCGGGAGTCAGACCCAGTACTTC.